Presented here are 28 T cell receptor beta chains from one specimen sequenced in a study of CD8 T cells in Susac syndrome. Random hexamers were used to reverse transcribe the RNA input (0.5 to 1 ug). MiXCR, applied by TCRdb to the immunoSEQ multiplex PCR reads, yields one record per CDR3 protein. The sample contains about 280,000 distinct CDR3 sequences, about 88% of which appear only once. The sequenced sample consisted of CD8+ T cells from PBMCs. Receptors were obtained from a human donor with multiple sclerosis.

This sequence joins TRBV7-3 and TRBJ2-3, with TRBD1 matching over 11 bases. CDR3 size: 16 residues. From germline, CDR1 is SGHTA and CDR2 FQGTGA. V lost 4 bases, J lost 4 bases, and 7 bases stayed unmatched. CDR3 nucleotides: TGTGCCAGCAGCTGGGCCGGACAGGGGGCGTCAGATACGCAGTATTTT. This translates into CASSWAGQGASDTQYF.

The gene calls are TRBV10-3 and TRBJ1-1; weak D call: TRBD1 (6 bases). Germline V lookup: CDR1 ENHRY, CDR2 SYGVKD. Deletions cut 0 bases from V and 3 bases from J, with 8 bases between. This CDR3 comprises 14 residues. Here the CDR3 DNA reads TGTGCCATCAGTGAGTCCGCAGGGGACACTGAAGCTTTCTTT. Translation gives CAISESAGDTEAFF.

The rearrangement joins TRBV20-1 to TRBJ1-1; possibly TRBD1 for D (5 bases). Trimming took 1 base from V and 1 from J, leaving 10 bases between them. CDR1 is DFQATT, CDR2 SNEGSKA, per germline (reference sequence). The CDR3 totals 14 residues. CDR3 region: CSARGRVWNTEAFF. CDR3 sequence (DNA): TGCAGTGCTAGAGGCAGGGTGTGGAACACTGAAGCTTTCTTT.

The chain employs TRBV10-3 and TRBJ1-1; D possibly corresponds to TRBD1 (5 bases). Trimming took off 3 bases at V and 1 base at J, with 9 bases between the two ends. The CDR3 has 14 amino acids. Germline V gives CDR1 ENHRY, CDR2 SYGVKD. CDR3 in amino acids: CAISDPGQNTEAFF. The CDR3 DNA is TGTGCCATCAGTGACCCAGGACAGAACACTGAAGCTTTCTTT.

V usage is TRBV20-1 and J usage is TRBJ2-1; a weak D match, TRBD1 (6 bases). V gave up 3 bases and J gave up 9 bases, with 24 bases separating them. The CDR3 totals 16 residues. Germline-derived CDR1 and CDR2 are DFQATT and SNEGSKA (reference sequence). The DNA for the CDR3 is TGCAGTGCTAGCCAGACAGGTTATGAGTCTTACGGTGAGCAGTTCTTC. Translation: CSASQTGYESYGEQFF.

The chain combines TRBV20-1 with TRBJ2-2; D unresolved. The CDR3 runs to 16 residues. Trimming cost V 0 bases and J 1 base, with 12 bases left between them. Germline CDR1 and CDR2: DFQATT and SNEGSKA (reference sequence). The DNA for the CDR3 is TGCAGTGCTAGAGATCGACGACGGTTGAACACCGGGGAGCTGTTTTTT. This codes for CSARDRRRLNTGELFF.

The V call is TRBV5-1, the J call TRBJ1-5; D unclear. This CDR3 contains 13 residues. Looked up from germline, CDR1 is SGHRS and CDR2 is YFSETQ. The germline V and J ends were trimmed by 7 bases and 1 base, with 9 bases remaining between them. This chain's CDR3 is CASRPRSNQPQHF. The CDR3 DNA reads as TGCGCCAGCCGGCCTCGGAGCAATCAGCCCCAGCATTTT.

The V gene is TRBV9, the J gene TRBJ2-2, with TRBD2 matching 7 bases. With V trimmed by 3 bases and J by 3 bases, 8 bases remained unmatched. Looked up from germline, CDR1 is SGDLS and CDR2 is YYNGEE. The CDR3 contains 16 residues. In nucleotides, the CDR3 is TGTGCCAGCAGCGGAAAACGAGCGGGGTACACCGGGGAGCTGTTTTTT. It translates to CASSGKRAGYTGELFF.

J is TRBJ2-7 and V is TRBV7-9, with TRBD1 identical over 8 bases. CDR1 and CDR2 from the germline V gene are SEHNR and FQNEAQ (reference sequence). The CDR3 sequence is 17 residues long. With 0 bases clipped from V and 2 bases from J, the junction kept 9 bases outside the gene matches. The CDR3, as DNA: TGTGCCAGCAGCTTAGCCAGCGGCAAACAGGGGGCCTACGAGCAGTACTTC. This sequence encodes CASSLASGKQGAYEQYF.

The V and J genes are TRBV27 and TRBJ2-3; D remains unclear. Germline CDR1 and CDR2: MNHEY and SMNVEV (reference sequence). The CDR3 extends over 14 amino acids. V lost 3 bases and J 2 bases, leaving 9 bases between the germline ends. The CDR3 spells CASSFAANTDTQYF. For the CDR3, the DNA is TGTGCCAGCAGTTTTGCCGCCAACACAGATACGCAGTATTTT.

Here the CDR3 DNA reads TGCAGTGTTAAGACCGGCCCGGAAGATGGCTACACCTTC. Translating it yields CSVKTGPEDGYTF. The chain employs TRBV20-1 and TRBJ1-2, with D unclear. V was cut by 7 bases and J by 6 bases, with 18 bases left in between. The CDR3 is 13 residues long. The germline V gene has CDR1 DFQATT and CDR2 SNEGSKA (reference sequence).

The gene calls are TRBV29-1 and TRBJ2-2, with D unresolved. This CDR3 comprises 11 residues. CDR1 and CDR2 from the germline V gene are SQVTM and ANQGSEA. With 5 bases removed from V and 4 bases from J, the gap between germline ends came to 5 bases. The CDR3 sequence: CSVWTTGELFF. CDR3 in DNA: TGCAGCGTTTGGACCACCGGGGAGCTGTTTTTT.

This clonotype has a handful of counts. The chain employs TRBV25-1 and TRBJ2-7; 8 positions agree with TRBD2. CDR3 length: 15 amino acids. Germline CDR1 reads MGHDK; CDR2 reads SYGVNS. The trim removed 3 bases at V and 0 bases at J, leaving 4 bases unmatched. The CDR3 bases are TGTGCCAGCAGTGAGGAGCGGGAGTTCTCCTACGAGCAGTACTTC. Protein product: CASSEEREFSYEQYF.

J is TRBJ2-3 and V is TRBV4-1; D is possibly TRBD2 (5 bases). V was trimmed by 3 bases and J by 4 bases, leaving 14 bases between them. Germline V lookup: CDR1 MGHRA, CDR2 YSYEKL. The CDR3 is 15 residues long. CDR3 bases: TGCGCCAGCAGCCATCCTTGGGGAGATCCAGATACGCAGTATTTT. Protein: CASSHPWGDPDTQYF.

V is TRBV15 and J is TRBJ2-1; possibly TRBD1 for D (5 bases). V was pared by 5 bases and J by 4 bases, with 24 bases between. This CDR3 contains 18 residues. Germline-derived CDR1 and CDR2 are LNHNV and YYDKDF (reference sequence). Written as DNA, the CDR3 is TGTGCCACCAGCGGAAGCCATAAGGGGCGCCCGACTTACAATGAGCAGTTCTTC. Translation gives CATSGSHKGRPTYNEQFF.

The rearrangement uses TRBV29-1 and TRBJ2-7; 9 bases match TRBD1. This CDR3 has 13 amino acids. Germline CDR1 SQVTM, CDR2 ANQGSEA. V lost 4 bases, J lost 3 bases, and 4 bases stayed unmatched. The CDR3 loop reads CSVGGQGSYEQYF. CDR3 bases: TGCAGCGTTGGAGGACAGGGGAGCTACGAGCAGTACTTC.

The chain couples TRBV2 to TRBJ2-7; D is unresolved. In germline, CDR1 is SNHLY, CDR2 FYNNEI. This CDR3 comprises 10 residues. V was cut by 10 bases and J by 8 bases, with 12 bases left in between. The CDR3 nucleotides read TGTGCCACCCGAGGTCGGCAGCAGTACTTC. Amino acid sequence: CATRGRQQYF.

CDR3 coding DNA: TGTGCCAGCAGCTCCCCCGGGGCCAAATACTTC. Translating it yields CASSSPGAKYF. The chain couples TRBV21-1 to TRBJ2-5; TRBD1, as called in the table, went unchecked against the DNA. TRBV21-1 is listed as a pseudogene. The CDR3 is made up of 11 amino acids.

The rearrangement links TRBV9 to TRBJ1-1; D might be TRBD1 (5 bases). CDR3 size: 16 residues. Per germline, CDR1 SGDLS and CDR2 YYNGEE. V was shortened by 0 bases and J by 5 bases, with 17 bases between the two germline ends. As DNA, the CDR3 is TGTGCCAGCAGCGTAGAGGGTAGGGGCGCAAGTACTGAAGCTTTCTTT. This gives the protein CASSVEGRGASTEAFF.

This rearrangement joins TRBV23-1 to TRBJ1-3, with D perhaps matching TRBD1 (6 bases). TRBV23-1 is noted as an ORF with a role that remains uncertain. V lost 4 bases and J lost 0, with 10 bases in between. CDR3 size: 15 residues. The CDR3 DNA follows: TGCGCCAGCAGTCCAGGGACAAACTCTGGAAACACCATATATTTT. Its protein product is CASSPGTNSGNTIYF.

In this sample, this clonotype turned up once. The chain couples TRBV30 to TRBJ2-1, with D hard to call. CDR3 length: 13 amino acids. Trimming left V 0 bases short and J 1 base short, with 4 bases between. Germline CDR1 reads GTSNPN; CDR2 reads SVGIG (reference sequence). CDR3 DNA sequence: TGTGCCTGGAGTGTAGAGTCCTACAATGAGCAGTTCTTC. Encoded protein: CAWSVESYNEQFF.

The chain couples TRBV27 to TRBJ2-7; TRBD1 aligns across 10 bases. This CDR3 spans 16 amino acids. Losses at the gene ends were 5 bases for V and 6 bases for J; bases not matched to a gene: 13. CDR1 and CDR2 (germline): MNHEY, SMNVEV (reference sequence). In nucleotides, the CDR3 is TGTGCCAGCAGTCTGCAACCGGGACAGGGGCCCTCCGAGCAGTACTTC. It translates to CASSLQPGQGPSEQYF.

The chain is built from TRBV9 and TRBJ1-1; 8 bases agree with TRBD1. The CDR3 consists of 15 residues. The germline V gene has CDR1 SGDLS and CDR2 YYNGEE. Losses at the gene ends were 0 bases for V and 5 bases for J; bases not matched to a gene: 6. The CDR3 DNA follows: TGTGCCAGCAGCGTAGCAGGACAGGGCGAAACTGAAGCTTTCTTT. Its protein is CASSVAGQGETEAFF.

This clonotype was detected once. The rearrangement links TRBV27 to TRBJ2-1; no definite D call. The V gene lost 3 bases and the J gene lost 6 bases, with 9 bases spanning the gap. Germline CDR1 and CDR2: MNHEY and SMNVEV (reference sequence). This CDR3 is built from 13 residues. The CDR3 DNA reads TGTGCCAGCAGTTTTGGGTTAGGCAATGAGCAGTTCTTC. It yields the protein CASSFGLGNEQFF.

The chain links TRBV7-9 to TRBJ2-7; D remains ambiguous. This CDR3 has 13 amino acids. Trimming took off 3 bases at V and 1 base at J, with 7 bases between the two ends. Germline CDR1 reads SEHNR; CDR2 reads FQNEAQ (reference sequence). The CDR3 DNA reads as TGTGCCAGCAGCTTTGAAGATTCCTACGAGCAGTACTTC. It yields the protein CASSFEDSYEQYF. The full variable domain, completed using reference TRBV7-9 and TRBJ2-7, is DTGVSQNPRHKITKRGQNVTFRCDPISEHNRLYWYRQTLGQGPEFLTYFQNEAQLEKSRLLSDRFSAERPKGSFSTLEIQRTEQGDSAMYLCASSFEDSYEQYFGPGTRLTVT.

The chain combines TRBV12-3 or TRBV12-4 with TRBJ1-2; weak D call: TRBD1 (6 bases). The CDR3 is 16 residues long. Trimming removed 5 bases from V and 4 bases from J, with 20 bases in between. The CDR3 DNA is TGTGCCAGCAGTCCCAACATCCCAGGGGTGCCCTATGGCTACACCTTC. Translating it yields CASSPNIPGVPYGYTF.

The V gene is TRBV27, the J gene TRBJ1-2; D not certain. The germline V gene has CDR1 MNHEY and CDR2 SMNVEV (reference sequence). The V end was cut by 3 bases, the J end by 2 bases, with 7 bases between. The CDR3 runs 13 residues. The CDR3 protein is CASSFERNYGYTF. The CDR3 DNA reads TGTGCCAGCAGTTTCGAGCGGAACTATGGCTACACCTTC.

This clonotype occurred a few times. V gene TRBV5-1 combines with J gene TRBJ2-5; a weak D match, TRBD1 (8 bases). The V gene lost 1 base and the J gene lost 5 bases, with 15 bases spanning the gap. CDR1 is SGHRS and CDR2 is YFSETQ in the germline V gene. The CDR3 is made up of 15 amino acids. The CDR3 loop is CASSLTGGDVETQYF. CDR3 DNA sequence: TGCGCCAGCAGCTTGACAGGGGGGGACGTGGAGACCCAGTACTTC.